The present T cell receptor beta chain was sequenced within a study of T cell responses to AZD1222 COVID-19 vaccine. CDR1 and CDR2 from the germline V gene are MDHEN and SYDVKM. Trimming shortened V by 8 bases and J by 8 bases, and 19 bases separated the two germline ends. This CDR3 has 13 residues. Sequencing used immunoSEQ multiplex PCR; TCRdb keeps in-frame clones, though not all of them. The table has 200,000 to 250,000 clones, around 94% seen once. The J gene is TRBJ2-7, the V gene TRBV28; either TRBD1 or TRBD2 may supply D (5 bases each). The clonotype comes from an adult who received the MenACWY meningococcal vaccine as a control. Sample: peripheral blood, taken 28 days after the second dose of the MenACWY control vaccine. The CDR3 loop reads CASEGPNDPQQYF. DNA for the CDR3: TGTGCCAGCGAGGGGCCCAATGACCCTCAGCAGTACTTC. Complete variable domain (other parts from reference TRBV28 and TRBJ2-7): DVKVTQSSRYLVKRTGEKVFLECVQDMDHENMFWYRQDPGLGLRLIYFSYDVKMKEKGDIPEGYSVSREKKERFSLILESASTNQTSMYLCASEGPNDPQQYFGPGTRLTVT.